This T cell receptor (beta chain) was sequenced in a study of T cell responses to AZD1222 COVID-19 vaccine. Clones were sequenced by immunoSEQ multiplex PCR, and TCRdb holds only the in-frame ones, with some missing. Of 110,000 or so clones in the sample, under 95% were seen once. The V and J ends lost 3 bases and 0 bases, in that order; junction bases with no gene match: 2. The V gene's germline CDR1 is SGHRS and CDR2 YFSETQ. This CDR3 has 15 residues. The chain combines TRBV5-1 with TRBJ2-1, with TRBD1 matching over 8 bases. This TCR was sampled from an adult in good health. The specimen comprised peripheral blood, sampled on day 0 of AZD1222 vaccination. DNA for the CDR3: TGCGCCAGCAGCTGGACAGGGACCTCCTACAATGAGCAGTTCTTC. It codes for CASSWTGTSYNEQFF.